These 27 T cell receptor beta chains share one sample of origin, sequenced in a study of shared clonotypes between healthy human individuals. Profiling relied on immunoSEQ multiplex PCR, and the TCRdb table lists in-frame clones only, not all of them. Of about 700,000 clones listed, roughly nine tenths are singletons. Positive CCR7 selection of CD45RO-negative cells yielded the naive CD8 cells, and terminally differentiated effector memory CD45RA+ cells were excluded. What was sequenced was naive CD8+ T cells sorted from blood. Receptors were obtained from a man under 40 in good health.

CDR3 bases: TGCGCCAGCAGCCAAGAGACCAGCCCCCCGTTCCTTGGAGCTTTCTTT. Amino acids: CASSQETSPPFLGAFF. The gene calls are TRBV4-1 and TRBJ1-1; D unclear. This CDR3 is built from 16 residues. Germline V gene lookup returns CDR1 MGHRA and CDR2 YSYEKL. V was pared by 0 bases and J by 10 bases, with 21 bases between.

The chain joins TRBV9 to TRBJ2-3, with D perhaps TRBD2 (6 bases). The CDR3 loop spans 17 amino acids. V was clipped by 0 bases and J by 2 bases, with 16 bases between them. Germline values: CDR1 SGDLS, CDR2 YYNGEE. The CDR3 region has the DNA TGTGCCAGCAGCGTAGGGCCCCTGGCGGGACTCACAGATACGCAGTATTTT. Its translation: CASSVGPLAGLTDTQYF.

The CDR3 reads CASRAFSGGQETQYF. CDR3 coding DNA: TGTGCCAGCAGAGCCTTTAGCGGGGGCCAAGAGACCCAGTACTTC. The chain uses TRBV6-1 and TRBJ2-5, with TRBD2 matching over 9 bases. This CDR3 region has 15 residues. The V and J ends lost 6 bases and 1 base, in that order; junction bases with no gene match: 6. The V gene's germline CDR1 is MNHNS and CDR2 SASEGT.

The chain employs TRBV7-9 and TRBJ2-5, with TRBD2 identical over 8 bases. Unmatched junction bases numbered 13, after V lost 5 bases and J lost 2 bases. Germline V gives CDR1 SEHNR, CDR2 FQNEAQ (reference sequence). The CDR3 sequence is 17 residues long. CDR3 sequence (DNA): TGTGCCAGCAGCCCCCTAGCGGGCCGAACCCGGCAAGAGACCCAGTACTTC. It translates to CASSPLAGRTRQETQYF.

The chain employs TRBV10-3 and TRBJ2-5, with 8 bases matching TRBD1. CDR1 and CDR2 (germline): ENHRY, SYGVKD. The CDR3 contains 15 residues. Trimming removed 1 base from V and 0 bases from J; junction bases left unmatched: 1. The CDR3 protein is CAISELGQDQETQYF. CDR3 nucleotide sequence: TGTGCCATCAGTGAGTTGGGACAGGACCAAGAGACCCAGTACTTC.

This chain uses TRBV29-1 with TRBJ2-2, with D maybe TRBD1 (5 bases). The CDR3 consists of 15 residues. The germline V gene encodes CDR1 SQVTM and CDR2 ANQGSEA. The V gene lost 3 bases and the J gene lost 0 bases, with 11 bases spanning the gap. CDR3 DNA: TGCAGCGTTGATCTGGTGACAGCGAACACCGGGGAGCTGTTTTTT. This translates into CSVDLVTANTGELFF.

This chain joins TRBV2 and TRBJ2-1; D possibly corresponds to TRBD2 (5 bases). Germline values: CDR1 SNHLY, CDR2 FYNNEI. The CDR3 consists of 15 residues. Trimming left V 6 bases short and J 1 base short, with 13 bases between. CDR3 sequence reads: CASRIGIGSYNEQFF. In nucleotides, the CDR3 is TGTGCCAGCAGAATCGGGATCGGATCCTACAATGAGCAGTTCTTC.

This clone was picked up one time. The chain links TRBV7-9 to TRBJ2-7, with D perhaps matching TRBD1 (7 bases). Germline V gene sequence: CDR1 SEHNR, CDR2 FQNEAQ (reference sequence). CDR3 length equals 14 residues. Trimming left V 5 bases short and J 4 bases short, with 15 bases between. The CDR3 protein is CASSGGGTAYEQYF. The CDR3 DNA sequence: TGTGCCAGCAGCGGAGGCGGGACAGCATACGAGCAGTACTTC. Drawing the rest from reference TRBV7-9 and TRBJ2-7, the complete variable domain is DTGVSQNPRHKITKRGQNVTFRCDPISEHNRLYWYRQTLGQGPEFLTYFQNEAQLEKSRLLSDRFSAERPKGSFSTLEIQRTEQGDSAMYLCASSGGGTAYEQYFGPGTRLTVT.

The chain employs TRBV7-9 and TRBJ2-2; TRBD2 aligns across 13 bases. CDR1 is SEHNR, CDR2 FQNEAQ, per germline (reference sequence). This CDR3 comprises 17 residues. Trimming took 5 bases from V and 0 from J; bases not matched to a gene: 3. CDR3 sequence: CASSPGTSGTNTGELFF. DNA of the CDR3: TGTGCCAGCAGCCCAGGGACTAGCGGGACGAACACCGGGGAGCTGTTTTTT.

The chain links TRBV18 to TRBJ1-1; D is ambiguous. Germline lookup yields CDR1 KGHSH and CDR2 LQKENI. V dropped 2 bases and J dropped 4 bases, with 8 bases sitting between them. This CDR3 is 13 amino acids long. CDR3 sequence: CASSPSRGTEAFF. Here the CDR3 DNA reads TGTGCCAGCTCACCATCCCGGGGCACTGAAGCTTTCTTT.

CDR3 loop: CASTSRGLAYNEQFF. The CDR3 DNA reads as TGTGCCAGCACGTCTAGGGGACTAGCCTACAATGAGCAGTTCTTC. J is TRBJ2-1 and V is TRBV6-1, with TRBD2 identical over 8 bases. CDR1 MNHNS and CDR2 SASEGT come from the germline V gene. J lost 2 bases, V lost 7 bases, and 7 bases had no gene match. The CDR3 length is 15 residues.

This clone was picked up a small number of times. At the DNA level, this CDR3 is encoded by other sequences in the same sample as well. The chain employs TRBV28 and TRBJ2-7; TRBD1 aligns across 8 bases. Germline V gene data show CDR1 as MDHEN and CDR2 as SYDVKM. The CDR3 runs 13 residues. J lost 3 bases, V lost 6 bases, and 4 bases had no gene match. The CDR3 DNA reads TGTGCCAGCAGCTCCGGGACAGGCTACGAGCAGTACTTC. Encoded protein: CASSSGTGYEQYF.

The chain joins TRBV7-9 to TRBJ2-1; the match to TRBD2 covers 10 bases. The length of the CDR3 is 16 residues. Germline V CDR1 and CDR2: SEHNR, FQNEAQ (reference sequence). Losses at the gene ends were 3 bases for V and 7 bases for J; bases not matched to a gene: 9. CDR3 protein: CASSFPERTSGNEQFF. The DNA for the CDR3 is TGTGCCAGCAGCTTTCCGGAACGGACTAGCGGAAATGAGCAGTTCTTC.

The chain links TRBV27 to TRBJ1-5; a possible D gene is TRBD1 (6 bases). The CDR3 extends over 16 amino acids. V was trimmed by 5 bases and J by 4 bases, leaving 18 bases between them. The V gene's germline CDR1 is MNHEY and CDR2 SMNVEV (reference sequence). In DNA, the CDR3 is TGTGCCAGCAGTCGTTACAGGGAAAGAGGTAATCAGCCCCAGCATTTT. This translates into CASSRYRERGNQPQHF.

This CDR3 reads CASSRDSVSRADTQYF. In nucleotides, the CDR3 is TGCGCCAGCTCCCGGGACAGTGTTAGCCGCGCAGATACGCAGTATTTT. V gene TRBV5-1 combines with J gene TRBJ2-3, with 7 bases matching TRBD1. The length of the CDR3 is 16 residues. After removal of 7 bases from V and 4 bases from J, the junction contained 15 bases not matched to a gene. Looked up from germline, CDR1 is SGHRS and CDR2 is YFSETQ. The full variable domain, its missing parts supplied by reference TRBV5-1 and TRBJ2-3, is KAGVTQTPRYLIKTRGQQVTLSCSPISGHRSVSWYQQTPGQGLQFLFEYFSETQRNKGNFPGRFSGRQFSNSRSEMNVSTLELGDSALYLCASSRDSVSRADTQYFGPGTRLTVL.

This chain links TRBV4-3 with TRBJ2-7; 12 bases line up with TRBD2. Germline V CDR1 and CDR2: LGHNA, YSLEER. Losses at the gene ends were 1 base for V and 4 bases for J; bases not matched to a gene: 5. This CDR3 is 16 amino acids long. The CDR3 is CASSQGLAGVGYEQYF. The CDR3 DNA sequence: TGCGCCAGCAGCCAAGGACTAGCGGGAGTTGGGTACGAGCAGTACTTC.

The genes are TRBV5-1 and TRBJ2-7; weak D call: TRBD2 (6 bases). Trimming removed 4 bases at V and 3 bases at J, with 20 bases between. The CDR3 extends over 16 amino acids. CDR1 and CDR2 (germline): SGHRS, YFSETQ. This CDR3 is CASSGMGLGGGYEQYF. The CDR3 nucleotides are TGCGCCAGCAGCGGAATGGGACTCGGAGGAGGCTACGAGCAGTACTTC. Using reference TRBV5-1 and TRBJ2-7 for the parts outside the CDR3, the full variable domain is KAGVTQTPRYLIKTRGQQVTLSCSPISGHRSVSWYQQTPGQGLQFLFEYFSETQRNKGNFPGRFSGRQFSNSRSEMNVSTLELGDSALYLCASSGMGLGGGYEQYFGPGTRLTVT.

DNA for the CDR3: TGTGCCAGCAGCCGATGGAGTAATGAGCAGTTCTTC. It translates to CASSRWSNEQFF. This sequence joins TRBV11-2 and TRBJ2-1; D call uncertain. The germline V gene has CDR1 SGHAT and CDR2 FQNNGV. Deletions cut 5 bases from V and 7 bases from J, with 9 bases between. The CDR3 is 12 amino acids.

The rearrangement uses TRBV6-5 and TRBJ1-4; TRBD1 matches 8 bases. Germline CDR1 reads MNHEY; CDR2 reads SVGAGI. This CDR3 is 15 amino acids long. V shed 2 bases, J shed 2 bases, and the junction held 1 base outside the gene matches. The CDR3 DNA reads TGTGCCAGCAGTTACGCAGGGGGCACTAATGAAAAACTGTTTTTT. Translated, it gives CASSYAGGTNEKLFF.

CDR3 region: CASRPRAGSGELFF. The CDR3 coding sequence is TGTGCCAGCAGACCCCGGGCAGGGTCCGGGGAGCTGTTTTTT. The V gene is TRBV7-2, the J gene TRBJ2-2; possible D gene TRBD1, 5 bases. Germline loops: CDR1 SGHTA, CDR2 FQGNSA. The ends were cut back, 6 bases at V and 6 bases at J, with 14 bases in the middle. CDR3 size: 14 residues. The full variable domain, completed using reference TRBV7-2 and TRBJ2-2, is GAGVSQSPSNKVTEKGKDVELRCDPISGHTALYWYRQSLGQGLEFLIYFQGNSAPDKSGLPSDRFSAERTGGSVSTLTIQRTQQEDSAVYLCASRPRAGSGELFFGEGSRLTVL.

CDR3 nucleotide sequence: TGTGCCAGCAGCACTCCGAGGGAAAGCGGTGCCTACAATGAGCAGTTCTTC. Translated, it gives CASSTPRESGAYNEQFF. J is TRBJ2-1 and V is TRBV7-6, with a weak D call TRBD2 (5 bases). V dropped 5 bases and J dropped 2 bases, with 19 bases sitting between them. Germline CDR1 SGHVS, CDR2 FNYEAQ. The CDR3 is 17 amino acids.

CDR3 sequence (DNA): TGTGCTAGTGCTCTCGGGTCGGGGCCGAGAGGACTAGCGGGGACCTACGAGCAGTACTTC. Protein sequence: CASALGSGPRGLAGTYEQYF. This chain uses TRBV12-5 with TRBJ2-7, with TRBD2 identical over 12 bases. Germline V gives CDR1 LGHNT, CDR2 FRNRAP. V dropped 7 bases and J dropped 2; count of bases not matched to a gene: 21. The CDR3 covers 20 residues.

As DNA, the CDR3 is TGTGCCAGCAGCCAAGACGCTAGCGGGAGTTTCGATGAGCAGTTCTTC. As protein: CASSQDASGSFDEQFF. This chain connects TRBV7-3 to TRBJ2-1; 10 nucleotides align to TRBD2. CDR3 length equals 16 residues. Germline values: CDR1 SGHTA, CDR2 FQGTGA. V shed 5 bases and J 8 bases; nucleotides not matched to a gene: 12. The full variable domain, its missing parts supplied by reference TRBV7-3 and TRBJ2-1, is GAGVSQTPSNKVTEKGKYVELRCDPISGHTALYWYRQSLGQGPEFLIYFQGTGAADDSGLPNDRFFAVRPEGSVSTLKIQRTERGDSAVYLCASSQDASGSFDEQFFGPGTRLTVL.

The chain employs TRBV6-6 and TRBJ2-7; D is unresolved. Germline V CDR1 and CDR2: MNHNY, SVGAGI (reference sequence). This CDR3 contains 11 residues. Trimming stripped 7 bases from V and 5 bases from J, with 9 bases between. The chain's CDR3 is CASTMGNEQYF. CDR3 DNA sequence: TGTGCCAGCACCATGGGGAACGAGCAGTACTTC.

The chain has TRBV4-2 and TRBJ1-4; TRBD1 aligns across 7 bases. This CDR3 contains 15 residues. The trim removed 4 bases at V and 0 bases at J, leaving 2 bases unmatched. Germline loops: CDR1 LGHNA, CDR2 YNFKEQ. This CDR3 is CASSRGQTTNEKLFF. The CDR3 coding sequence is TGTGCCAGCAGCCGGGGACAGACAACTAATGAAAAACTGTTTTTT.

The chain carries TRBV7-9 and TRBJ2-1; TRBD1 agrees at 10 bases. CDR1 and CDR2 from the germline V gene are SEHNR and FQNEAQ (reference sequence). The CDR3 consists of 15 residues. V dropped 2 bases and J dropped 5; count of bases not matched to a gene: 3. CDR3 residues: CASSLSGTGDNEQFF. Written as DNA, the CDR3 is TGTGCCAGCAGCTTATCCGGGACAGGGGACAATGAGCAGTTCTTC. Complete variable domain (other parts from reference TRBV7-9 and TRBJ2-1): DTGVSQNPRHKITKRGQNVTFRCDPISEHNRLYWYRQTLGQGPEFLTYFQNEAQLEKSRLLSDRFSAERPKGSFSTLEIQRTEQGDSAMYLCASSLSGTGDNEQFFGPGTRLTVL.

The genes are TRBV28 and TRBJ2-3; D ambiguous. CDR1 and CDR2 (germline): MDHEN, SYDVKM. Trimming shortened V by 7 bases and J by 4 bases, and 9 bases separated the two germline ends. The CDR3 loop spans 12 amino acids. This chain's CDR3 is CASNPDPDTQYF. The CDR3 DNA is TGTGCCAGCAACCCGGACCCAGATACGCAGTATTTT.